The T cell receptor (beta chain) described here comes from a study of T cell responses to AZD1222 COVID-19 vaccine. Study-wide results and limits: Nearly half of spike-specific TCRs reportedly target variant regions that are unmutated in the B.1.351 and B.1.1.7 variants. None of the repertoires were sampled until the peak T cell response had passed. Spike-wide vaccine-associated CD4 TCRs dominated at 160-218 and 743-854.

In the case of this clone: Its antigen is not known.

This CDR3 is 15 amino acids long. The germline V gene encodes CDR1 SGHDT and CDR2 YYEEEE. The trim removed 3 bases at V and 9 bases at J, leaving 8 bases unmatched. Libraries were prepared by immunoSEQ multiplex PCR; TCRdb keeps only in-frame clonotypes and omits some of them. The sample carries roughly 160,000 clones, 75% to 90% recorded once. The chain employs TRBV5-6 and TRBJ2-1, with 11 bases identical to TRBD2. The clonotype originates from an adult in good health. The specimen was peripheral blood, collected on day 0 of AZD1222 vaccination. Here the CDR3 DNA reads TGTGCCAGCAGCTATAATAGCGGGGGGGTTCGTGAGCAGTTCTTC. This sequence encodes CASSYNSGGVREQFF.